This section outlines one T cell receptor beta chain sequence together with its context. These data belong to a study of blood T cell repertoires in COVID-19. The overall study: Samples taken during acute and convalescent COVID-19 were collected in the United States, Italy and Spain. T cells, B-cell-depleted T cells, or PBMCs supplied cDNA or gDNA.

The CDR3 runs 19 residues. With V trimmed by 4 bases and J by 3 bases, 18 bases remained unmatched. In germline, CDR1 is MGHRA, CDR2 YSYEKL. Profiling relied on immunoSEQ multiplex PCR, and the TCRdb table lists in-frame clones only, not all of them. This sample has some 150,000 clones, with roughly 80% found just once. The chain combines TRBV4-1 with TRBJ2-7; 10 bases map to TRBD2. Sequencing was carried out using peripheral blood. The receptor was isolated from a human donor in a cohort sampled during active COVID-19. The chain's CDR3 is CASSPSRTLPGLAYYEQYF. The CDR3 DNA is TGCGCCAGCAGCCCCTCACGAACCCTTCCGGGACTAGCGTACTACGAGCAGTACTTC.